This T cell receptor beta chain came from a study of blood T cell repertoires in COVID-19. Study details: Researchers got acute and convalescent COVID-19 samples from the United States, Italy and Spain. T cells, B-cell-depleted T cells, or PBMCs provided the cDNA or gDNA that served as material.

Authors' data handling: Reference gene primers were amplified, and this amplification served to estimate nucleated cell counts. Sequencing was performed with immunoSEQ multiplex PCR; in TCRdb, only in-frame clones are kept and a portion is missing. V, J and clone size are those of that table, while D and trimming were read from the DNA. The sample lists about 260,000 clones, over 75% seen once, with roughly 14% in the top ten. Trimming shortened V by 6 bases and J by 0 bases, and 11 bases separated the two germline ends. Germline V CDR1 and CDR2: MNHEY, SVGAGI. This CDR3 is 15 amino acids long. The V call is TRBV6-5, the J call TRBJ1-4; no firm D call. Sequenced input: peripheral blood. The receptor was isolated from a human donor in a cohort sampled during active COVID-19. The DNA of the CDR3 is TGTGCCAGCAGGGGCCACTCTCCAACTAATGAAAAACTGTTTTTT. Translating it yields CASRGHSPTNEKLFF.